The TCR beta chain under discussion was sequenced for a study of blood T cell repertoires in COVID-19. About the study: Samples representing acute and convalescent COVID-19 were sourced from the United States, Italy and Spain.

V shed 7 bases and J shed 2 bases, with 11 bases lying between them. The germline CDR1 and CDR2 sequences are LGHDT and YNNKEL (reference sequence). The CDR3 is made up of 13 amino acids. Per the original methods: Using reference gene primer amplification, nucleated cell counts were estimated. The protocol was immunoSEQ multiplex PCR, while the TCRdb copy is restricted to in-frame clones and leaves out a portion. V, J and clone size were drawn from that table, and D and trimming were deduced from the DNA. This table has hundreds of thousands of clones, about four fifths appearing once. The rearrangement joins TRBV3-1 (or the pseudogene TRBV3-2) to TRBJ2-5, with D perhaps matching TRBD2 (6 bases). The TCR originated in a woman aged 45-60 years who had been exposed to COVID-19. The sequencing input was PBMCs or T cells enriched from blood (not recorded which). This CDR3 is CASNRREQETQYF. CDR3 bases: TGTGCCAGCAATAGGCGGGAACAAGAGACCCAGTACTTC.